The text below deals with one TCR beta chain. Germline lookup yields CDR1 SGHAT and CDR2 FQNNGV. Trimming cost V 7 bases and J 4 bases, with 17 bases left between them. The CDR3 sequence is 15 residues long. This entry belongs to a study of T-cell reconstitution after alpha-beta-depleted transplantation in children. Researchers prepared the TCRbeta library using unique molecular identifiers, the study reports. TCRdb re-analysed the PCR reads in MiXCR, keeping a single row per CDR3 protein. The data contain 200,000 to 250,000 distinct CDR3 sequences, about 9.5% of them singletons. This TCR was sampled from a human donor who donated a stem cell graft to a child with acute lymphoblastic leukemia. The chain employs TRBV11-2 and TRBJ2-1; maybe TRBD1 (5 bases). This material consisted of PBMCs from the stem cell graft donor, taken from the stem cell graft. The chain's CDR3 is CASTRVLGEYNEQFF. CDR3 nucleotides: TGTGCCAGCACCAGGGTCCTGGGCGAATACAATGAGCAGTTCTTC.